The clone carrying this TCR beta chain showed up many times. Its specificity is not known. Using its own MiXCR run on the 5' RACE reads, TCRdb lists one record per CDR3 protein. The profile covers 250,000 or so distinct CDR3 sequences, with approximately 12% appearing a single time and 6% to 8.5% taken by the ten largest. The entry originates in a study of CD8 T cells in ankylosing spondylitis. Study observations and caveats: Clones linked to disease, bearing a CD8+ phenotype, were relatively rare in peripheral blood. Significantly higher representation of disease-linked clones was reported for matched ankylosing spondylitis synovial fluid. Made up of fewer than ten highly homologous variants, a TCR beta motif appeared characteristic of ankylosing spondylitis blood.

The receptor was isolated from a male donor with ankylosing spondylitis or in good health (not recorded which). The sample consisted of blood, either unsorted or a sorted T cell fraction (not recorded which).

The chain's CDR3 is CATSRDRSGANTGELFF. The CDR3, as DNA: TGTGCCACCAGCAGAGATCGGTCAGGCGCGAACACCGGGGAGCTGTTTTTT. The rearrangement uses TRBV15 and TRBJ2-2; D is ambiguous. CDR1 is LNHNV, CDR2 YYDKDF, per germline (reference sequence). CDR3 length: 17 amino acids. V was shortened by 0 bases and J by 0 bases, with 11 bases between the two germline ends.